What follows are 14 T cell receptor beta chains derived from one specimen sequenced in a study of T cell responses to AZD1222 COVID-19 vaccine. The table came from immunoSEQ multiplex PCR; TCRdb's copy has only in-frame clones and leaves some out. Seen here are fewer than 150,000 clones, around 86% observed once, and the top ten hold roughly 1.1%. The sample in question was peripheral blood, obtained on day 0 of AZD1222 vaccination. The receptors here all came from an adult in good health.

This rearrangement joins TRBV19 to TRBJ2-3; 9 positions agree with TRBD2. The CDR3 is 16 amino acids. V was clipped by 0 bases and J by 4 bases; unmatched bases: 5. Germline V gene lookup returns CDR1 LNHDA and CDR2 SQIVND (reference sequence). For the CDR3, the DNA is TGTGCCAGTAGTATAGACGGTGGCGGGGGGGCAGATACGCAGTATTTT. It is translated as CASSIDGGGGADTQYF.

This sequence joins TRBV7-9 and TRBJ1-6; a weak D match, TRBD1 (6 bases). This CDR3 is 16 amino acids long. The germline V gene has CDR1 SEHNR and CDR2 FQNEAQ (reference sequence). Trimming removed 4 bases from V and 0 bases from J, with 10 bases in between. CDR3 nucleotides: TGTGCCAGCAGCTCATCGGACAGCTCCTATAATTCACCCCTCCACTTT. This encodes CASSSSDSSYNSPLHF.

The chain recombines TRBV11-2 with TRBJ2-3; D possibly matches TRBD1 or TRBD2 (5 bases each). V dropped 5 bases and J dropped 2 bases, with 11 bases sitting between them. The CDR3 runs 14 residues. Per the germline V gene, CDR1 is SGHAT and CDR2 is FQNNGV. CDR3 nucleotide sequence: TGTGCCAGCAGCCCCGGGACCGTCACAGATACGCAGTATTTT. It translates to CASSPGTVTDTQYF.

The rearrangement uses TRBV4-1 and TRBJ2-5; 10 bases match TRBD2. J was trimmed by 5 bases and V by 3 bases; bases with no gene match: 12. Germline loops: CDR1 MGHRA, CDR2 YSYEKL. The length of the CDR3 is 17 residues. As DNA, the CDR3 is TGCGCCAGCAGCCACGTTAGCGGGGGGCCTTCTGTGGAGACCCAGTACTTC. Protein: CASSHVSGGPSVETQYF.

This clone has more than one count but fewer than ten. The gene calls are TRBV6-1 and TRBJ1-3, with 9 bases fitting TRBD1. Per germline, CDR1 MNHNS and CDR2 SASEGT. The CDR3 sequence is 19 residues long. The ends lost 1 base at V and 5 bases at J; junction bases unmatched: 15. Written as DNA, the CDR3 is TGTGCCAGCAGTGAAGTAGGCAGCACAGGGGGCGATTCGAGAAACACCATATATTTT. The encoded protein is CASSEVGSTGGDSRNTIYF.

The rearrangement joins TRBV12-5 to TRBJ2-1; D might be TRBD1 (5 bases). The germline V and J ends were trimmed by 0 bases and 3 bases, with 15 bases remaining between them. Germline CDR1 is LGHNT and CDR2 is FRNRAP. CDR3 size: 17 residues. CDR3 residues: CASGLVQLTDDYNEQFF. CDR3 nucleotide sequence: TGTGCTAGTGGTTTGGTACAATTGACAGACGACTACAATGAGCAGTTCTTC.

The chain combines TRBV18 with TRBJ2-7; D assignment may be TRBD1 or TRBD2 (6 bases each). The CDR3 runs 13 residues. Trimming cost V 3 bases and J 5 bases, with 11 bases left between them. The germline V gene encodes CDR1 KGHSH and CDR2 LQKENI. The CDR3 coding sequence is TGTGCCAGCTCACCTCGAGGGGGGCACGAGCAGTACTTC. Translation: CASSPRGGHEQYF. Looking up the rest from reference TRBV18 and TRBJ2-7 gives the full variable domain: NAGVMQNPRHLVRRRGQEARLRCSPMKGHSHVYWYRQLPEEGLKFMVYLQKENIIDESGMPKERFSAEFPKEGPSILRIQQVVRGDSAAYFCASSPRGGHEQYFGPGTRLTVT.

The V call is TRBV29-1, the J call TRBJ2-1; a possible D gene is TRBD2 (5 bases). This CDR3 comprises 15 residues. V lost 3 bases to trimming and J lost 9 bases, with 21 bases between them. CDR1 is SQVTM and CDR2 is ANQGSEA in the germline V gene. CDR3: CSVEAVGGFAGEQFF. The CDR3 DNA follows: TGCAGCGTTGAGGCGGTGGGCGGGTTCGCGGGTGAGCAGTTCTTC.

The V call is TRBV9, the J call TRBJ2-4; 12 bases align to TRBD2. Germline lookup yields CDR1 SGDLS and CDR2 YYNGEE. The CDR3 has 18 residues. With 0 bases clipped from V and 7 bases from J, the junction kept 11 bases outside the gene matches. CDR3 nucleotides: TGTGCCAGCAGCGTAGCTCCTAGCGGGGGGGCGGGTCCCAACATTCAGTACTTC. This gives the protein CASSVAPSGGAGPNIQYF.

CDR3 in DNA: TGTGCCAGCGGCGTGCTTGGTGGGGGGATGAATGAGCAGTTCTTC. It translates to CASGVLGGGMNEQFF. V and J are TRBV4-2 and TRBJ2-1; weak D call: TRBD2 (6 bases). The V and J ends lost 8 bases and 7 bases respectively, with 21 bases between them. Germline values: CDR1 LGHNA, CDR2 YNFKEQ. The CDR3 contains 15 residues.

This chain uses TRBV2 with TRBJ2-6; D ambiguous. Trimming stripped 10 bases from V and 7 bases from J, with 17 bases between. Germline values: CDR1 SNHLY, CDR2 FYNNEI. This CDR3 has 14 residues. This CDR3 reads CATLKALSANVLTF. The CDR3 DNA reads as TGTGCCACCCTTAAGGCCCTATCAGCCAACGTCCTGACTTTC.

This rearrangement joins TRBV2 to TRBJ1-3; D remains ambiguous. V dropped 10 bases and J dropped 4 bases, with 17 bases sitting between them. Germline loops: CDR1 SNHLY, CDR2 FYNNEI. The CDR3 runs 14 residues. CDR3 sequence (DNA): TGTGCCACTACGCGGGGATCGGGGGGAAACACCATATATTTT. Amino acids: CATTRGSGGNTIYF.

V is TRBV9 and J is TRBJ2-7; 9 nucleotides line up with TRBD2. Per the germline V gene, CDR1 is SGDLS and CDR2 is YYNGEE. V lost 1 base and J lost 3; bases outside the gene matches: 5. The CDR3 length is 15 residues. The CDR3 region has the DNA TGTGCCAGCAGCGTATCCGCTAGCGGGGACTACGAGCAGTACTTC. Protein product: CASSVSASGDYEQYF.

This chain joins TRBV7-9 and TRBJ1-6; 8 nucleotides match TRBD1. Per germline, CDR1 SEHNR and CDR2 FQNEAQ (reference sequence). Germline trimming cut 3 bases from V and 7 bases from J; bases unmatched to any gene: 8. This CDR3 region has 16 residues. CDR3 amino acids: CASSFDRTGTNSPLHF. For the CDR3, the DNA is TGTGCCAGCAGCTTTGATCGGACAGGGACGAATTCACCCCTCCACTTT.